The 8 T cell receptor beta chains below come from one sample, sequenced in a study of T cell repertoires in cytomegalovirus infection. TCRdb itself ran the reads through MiXCR, one entry per CDR3 protein. This sample has some 700,000 distinct CDR3 sequences; around 35% occur once, and the top ten carry 15% to 20%. These TCRs are of unknown antigen specificity. Material: cultured PBMCs, obtained from culture after CMV antigen stimulation. Every receptor here comes from a human donor in good health (CMV status not recorded). Some clones in this sample may be carry-over from other donors' samples.

The genes are TRBV5-6 and TRBJ2-5; D ambiguous. Trimming cost V 9 bases and J 5 bases, with 11 bases left between them. CDR3 length equals 11 residues. Germline V gene lookup returns CDR1 SGHDT and CDR2 YYEEEE. The chain's CDR3 is CATGLGETQYF. CDR3 DNA: TGTGCCACCGGGCTGGGGGAGACCCAGTACTTC. Based on the CDR3 plus reference TRBV5-6 and TRBJ2-5, the full variable domain is DAGVTQSPTHLIKTRGQQVTLRCSPKSGHDTVSWYQQALGQGPQFIFQYYEEEERQRGNFPDRFSGHQFPNYSSELNVNALLLGDSALYLCATGLGETQYFGPGTRLLVL.

This clonotype has only a few counts. An end of the junction differs from the germline gene, which may be a read error. This sequence joins TRBV23-1 and TRBJ2-4; TRBD2 aligns across 9 bases. TRBV23-1 counts as an open reading frame of uncertain function. The CDR3 contains 13 residues. The CDR3 nucleotides read TGCGCCACATTGGGACTAGCCGAAAACATTCAGTACTTC. This sequence encodes CATLGLAENIQYF.

The chain is built from TRBV7-9 and TRBJ2-1; the match to TRBD1 covers 8 bases. CDR1 and CDR2 from the germline V gene are SEHNR and FQNEAQ (reference sequence). The CDR3 is made up of 16 amino acids. The ends lost 4 bases at V and 0 bases at J; junction bases unmatched: 5. In DNA, the CDR3 is TGTGCCAGCAGCTCGAACAGGGGGAGCTCCTACAATGAGCAGTTCTTC. This encodes CASSSNRGSSYNEQFF.

At least ten counts were recorded for this clonotype. This chain joins TRBV7-2 and TRBJ2-1, with D maybe TRBD2 (6 bases). CDR1 is SGHTA and CDR2 is FQGNSA in the germline V gene. CDR3 size: 15 residues. Trimming removed 5 bases at V and 4 bases at J, with 15 bases between. The CDR3 reads CASSPMEGPYNEQFF. For the CDR3, the DNA is TGTGCCAGCAGCCCCATGGAGGGACCATACAATGAGCAGTTCTTC.

CDR3 sequence reads: CASRFLRDRSYEQYF. In DNA form, the CDR3 reads TGCGCCAGCAGATTCCTCCGGGACAGGTCCTACGAGCAGTACTTC. The chain employs TRBV5-1 and TRBJ2-7, with 8 bases aligning to TRBD1. Germline assignment: CDR1 SGHRS and CDR2 YFSETQ. V shed 5 bases, J shed 1 base, and the junction held 8 bases outside the gene matches. The length of the CDR3 is 15 residues.

The chain recombines TRBV5-1 with TRBJ2-2, with 11 bases fitting TRBD2. There are 15 residues in the CDR3. Germline V gene sequence: CDR1 SGHRS, CDR2 YFSETQ. Trimming removed 4 bases from V and 6 bases from J; junction bases left unmatched: 5. CDR3 in DNA: TGCGCCAGCAGCACACTAGCGGGAGTGGCCGGGGAGCTGTTTTTT. It is translated as CASSTLAGVAGELFF.

The rearrangement joins TRBV20-1 to TRBJ2-1; weak D call: TRBD2 (6 bases). Germline V gene lookup returns CDR1 DFQATT and CDR2 SNEGSKA (reference sequence). The CDR3 sequence is 11 residues long. Trimming took off 3 bases at V and 6 bases at J, with 6 bases between the two ends. The CDR3: CSARGLNEQFF. The CDR3 DNA sequence: TGCAGTGCTAGGGGACTCAATGAGCAGTTCTTC.

This chain joins TRBV5-4 and TRBJ2-1, with 14 bases that match TRBD2. Germline V gene sequence: CDR1 SGHNT, CDR2 YYREEE (reference sequence). The CDR3 is 16 amino acids. V dropped 4 bases and J dropped 8; count of bases not matched to a gene: 8. The CDR3 reads CASSGGGLAGAYEQFF. CDR3 nucleotides: TGTGCCAGCAGCGGAGGGGGACTAGCGGGAGCGTATGAGCAGTTCTTC.